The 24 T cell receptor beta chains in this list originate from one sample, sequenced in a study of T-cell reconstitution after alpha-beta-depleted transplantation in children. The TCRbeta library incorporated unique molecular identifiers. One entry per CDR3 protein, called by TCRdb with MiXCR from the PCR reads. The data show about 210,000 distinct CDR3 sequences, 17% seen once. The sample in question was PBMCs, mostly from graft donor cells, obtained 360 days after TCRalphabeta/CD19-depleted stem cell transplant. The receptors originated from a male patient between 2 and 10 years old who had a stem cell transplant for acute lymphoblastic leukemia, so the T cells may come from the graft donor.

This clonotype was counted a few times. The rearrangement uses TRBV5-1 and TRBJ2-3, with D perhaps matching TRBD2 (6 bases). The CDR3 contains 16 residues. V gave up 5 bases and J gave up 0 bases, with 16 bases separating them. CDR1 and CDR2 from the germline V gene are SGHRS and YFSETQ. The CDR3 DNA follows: TGCGCCAGCAGAAGAGAGGCGGGACTTAGCACAGATACGCAGTATTTT. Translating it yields CASRREAGLSTDTQYF.

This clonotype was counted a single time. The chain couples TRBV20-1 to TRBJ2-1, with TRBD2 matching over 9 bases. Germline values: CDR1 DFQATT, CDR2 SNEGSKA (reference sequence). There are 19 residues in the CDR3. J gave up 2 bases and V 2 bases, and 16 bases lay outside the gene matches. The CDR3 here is CSARPLGNGGRATYNEQFF. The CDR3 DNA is TGCAGTGCTAGACCCCTCGGAAATGGCGGGAGGGCTACCTACAATGAGCAGTTCTTC.

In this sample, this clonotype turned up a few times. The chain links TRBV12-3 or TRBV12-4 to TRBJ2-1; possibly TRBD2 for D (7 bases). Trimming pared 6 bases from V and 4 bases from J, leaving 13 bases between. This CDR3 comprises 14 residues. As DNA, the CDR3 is TGTGCCAGCAGCACGGGGGGCCCATACAATGAGCAGTTCTTC. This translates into CASSTGGPYNEQFF.

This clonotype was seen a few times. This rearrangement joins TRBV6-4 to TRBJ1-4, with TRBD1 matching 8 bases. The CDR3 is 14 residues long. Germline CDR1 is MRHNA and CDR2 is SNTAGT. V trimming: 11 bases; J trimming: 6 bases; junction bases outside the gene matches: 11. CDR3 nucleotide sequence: TGTGCCGCAAGACGGACAGGGCTGGATGAAAAACTGTTTTTT. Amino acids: CAARRTGLDEKLFF.

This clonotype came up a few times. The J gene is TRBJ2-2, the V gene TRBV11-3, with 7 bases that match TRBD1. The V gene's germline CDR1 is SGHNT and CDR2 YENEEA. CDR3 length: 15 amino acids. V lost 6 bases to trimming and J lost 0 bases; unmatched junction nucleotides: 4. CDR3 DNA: TGTGCCAGCAGACCCGGGACAGCGAACACCGGGGAGCTGTTTTTT. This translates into CASRPGTANTGELFF.

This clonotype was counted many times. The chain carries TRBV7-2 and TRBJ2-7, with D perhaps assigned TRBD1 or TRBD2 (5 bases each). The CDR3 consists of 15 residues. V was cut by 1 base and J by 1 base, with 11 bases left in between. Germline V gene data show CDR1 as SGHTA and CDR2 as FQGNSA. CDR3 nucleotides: TGTGCCAGCAGCTTAGGAGGGGCGTCGTCCTACGAGCAGTACTTC. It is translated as CASSLGGASSYEQYF.

CDR3 region: CASSQDPSGQITDTQYF. CDR3 sequence (DNA): TGCGCCAGCAGCCAAGATCCGAGCGGCCAAATCACAGATACGCAGTATTTT. V gene TRBV4-3 combines with J gene TRBJ2-3; possible D gene TRBD2, 5 bases. Trimming removed 0 bases at V and 2 bases at J, with 15 bases between. Germline V gene data show CDR1 as LGHNA and CDR2 as YSLEER. The CDR3 covers 17 residues.

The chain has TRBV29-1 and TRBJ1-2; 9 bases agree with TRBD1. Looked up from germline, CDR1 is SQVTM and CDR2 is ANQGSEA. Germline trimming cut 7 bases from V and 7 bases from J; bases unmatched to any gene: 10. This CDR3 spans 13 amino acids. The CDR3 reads CSGGQGIDRGYTF. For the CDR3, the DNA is TGCAGCGGGGGACAGGGTATTGATCGTGGCTACACCTTC.

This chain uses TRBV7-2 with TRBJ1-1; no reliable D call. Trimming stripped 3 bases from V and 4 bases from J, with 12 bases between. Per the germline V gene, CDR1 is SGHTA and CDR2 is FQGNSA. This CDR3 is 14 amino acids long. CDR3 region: CASSFWGLGTEAFF. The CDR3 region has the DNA TGTGCCAGCAGCTTTTGGGGATTGGGCACTGAAGCTTTCTTT. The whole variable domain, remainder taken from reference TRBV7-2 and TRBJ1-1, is GAGVSQSPSNKVTEKGKDVELRCDPISGHTALYWYRQSLGQGLEFLIYFQGNSAPDKSGLPSDRFSAERTGGSVSTLTIQRTQQEDSAVYLCASSFWGLGTEAFFGQGTRLTVV.

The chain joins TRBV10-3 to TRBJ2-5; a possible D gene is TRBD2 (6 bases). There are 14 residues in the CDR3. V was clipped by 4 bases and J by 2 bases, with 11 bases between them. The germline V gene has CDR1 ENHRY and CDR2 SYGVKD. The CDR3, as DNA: TGTGCCATCAGTGTTGGCGGAGGGCAAGAGACCCAGTACTTC. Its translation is CAISVGGGQETQYF.

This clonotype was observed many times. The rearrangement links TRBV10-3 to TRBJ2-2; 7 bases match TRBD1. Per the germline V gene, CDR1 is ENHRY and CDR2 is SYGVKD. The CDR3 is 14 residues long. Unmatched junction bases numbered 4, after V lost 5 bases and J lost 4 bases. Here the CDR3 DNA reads TGTGCCATCAGTCCAGGGGGATCCACCGGGGAGCTGTTTTTT. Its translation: CAISPGGSTGELFF.

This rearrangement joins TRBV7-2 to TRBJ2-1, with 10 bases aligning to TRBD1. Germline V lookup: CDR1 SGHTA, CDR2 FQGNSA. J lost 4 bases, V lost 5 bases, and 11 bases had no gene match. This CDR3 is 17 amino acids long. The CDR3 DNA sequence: TGTGCCAGCAGCCCGTGGACAGGGGGATTTGTGTACAATGAGCAGTTCTTC. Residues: CASSPWTGGFVYNEQFF.

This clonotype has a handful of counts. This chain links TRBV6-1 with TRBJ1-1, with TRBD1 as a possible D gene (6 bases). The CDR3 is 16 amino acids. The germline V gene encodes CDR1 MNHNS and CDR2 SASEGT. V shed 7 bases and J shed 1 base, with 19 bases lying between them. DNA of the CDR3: TGTGCCAGCACTCAAAACCCGGACAGACCGAACACTGAAGCTTTCTTT. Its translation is CASTQNPDRPNTEAFF.

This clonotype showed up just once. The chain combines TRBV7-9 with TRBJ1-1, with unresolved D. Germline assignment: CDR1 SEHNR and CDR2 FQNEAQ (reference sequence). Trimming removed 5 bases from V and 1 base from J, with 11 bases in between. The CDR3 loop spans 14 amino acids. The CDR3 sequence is CASSPFGWNTEAFF. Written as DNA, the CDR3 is TGTGCCAGCAGCCCGTTCGGATGGAACACTGAAGCTTTCTTT.

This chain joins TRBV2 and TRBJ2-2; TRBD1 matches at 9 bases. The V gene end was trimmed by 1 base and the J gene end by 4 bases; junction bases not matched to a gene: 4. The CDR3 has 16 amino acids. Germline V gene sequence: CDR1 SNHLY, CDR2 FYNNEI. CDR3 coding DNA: TGTGCCAGCAGTGAAGTCTTGACAGGGGGCACCGGGGAGCTGTTTTTT. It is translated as CASSEVLTGGTGELFF. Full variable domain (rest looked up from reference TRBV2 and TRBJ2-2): EPEVTQTPSHQVTQMGQEVILRCVPISNHLYFYWYRQILGQKVEFLVSFYNNEISEKSEIFDDQFSVERPDGSNFTLKIRSTKLEDSAMYFCASSEVLTGGTGELFFGEGSRLTVL.

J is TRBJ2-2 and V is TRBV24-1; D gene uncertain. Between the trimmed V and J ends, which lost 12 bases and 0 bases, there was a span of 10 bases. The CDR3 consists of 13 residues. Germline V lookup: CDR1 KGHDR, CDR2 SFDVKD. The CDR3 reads CASQYANTGELFF. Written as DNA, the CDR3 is TGTGCCTCTCAATACGCGAACACCGGGGAGCTGTTTTTT.

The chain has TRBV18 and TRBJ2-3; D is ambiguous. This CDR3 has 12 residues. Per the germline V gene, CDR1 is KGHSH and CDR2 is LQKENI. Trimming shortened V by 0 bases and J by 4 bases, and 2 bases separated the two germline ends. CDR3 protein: CASSPPSDTQYF. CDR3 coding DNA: TGTGCCAGCTCACCACCATCAGATACGCAGTATTTT.

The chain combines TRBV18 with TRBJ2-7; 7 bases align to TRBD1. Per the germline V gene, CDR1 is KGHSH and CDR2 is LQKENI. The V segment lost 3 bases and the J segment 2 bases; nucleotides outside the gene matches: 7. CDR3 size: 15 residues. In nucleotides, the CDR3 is TGTGCCAGCTCACCTAGTACAGGGGACCCCTACGAGCAGTACTTC. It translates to CASSPSTGDPYEQYF.

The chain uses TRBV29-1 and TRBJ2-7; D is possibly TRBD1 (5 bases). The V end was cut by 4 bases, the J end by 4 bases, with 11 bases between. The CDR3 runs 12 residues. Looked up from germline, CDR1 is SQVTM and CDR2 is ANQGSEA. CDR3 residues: CSVVGQTYEQYF. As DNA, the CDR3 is TGCAGCGTTGTGGGGCAGACTTACGAGCAGTACTTC.

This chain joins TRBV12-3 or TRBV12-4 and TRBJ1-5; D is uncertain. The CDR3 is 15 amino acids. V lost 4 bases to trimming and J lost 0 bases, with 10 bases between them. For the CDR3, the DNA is TGTGCCAGCAGTTCTTATCCGTTTAGCAATCAGCCCCAGCATTTT. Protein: CASSSYPFSNQPQHF.

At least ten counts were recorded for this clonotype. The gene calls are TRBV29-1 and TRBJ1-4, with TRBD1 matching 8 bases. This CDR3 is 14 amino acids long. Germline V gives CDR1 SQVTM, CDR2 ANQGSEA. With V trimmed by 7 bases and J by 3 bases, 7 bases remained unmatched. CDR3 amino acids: CSGTDRGPNEKLFF. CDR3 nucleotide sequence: TGCAGCGGGACCGACAGGGGACCTAATGAAAAACTGTTTTTT.

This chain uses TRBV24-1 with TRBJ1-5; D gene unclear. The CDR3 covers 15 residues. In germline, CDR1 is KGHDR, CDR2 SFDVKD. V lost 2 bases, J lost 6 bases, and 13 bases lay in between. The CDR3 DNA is TGTGCCACCAGTGATTCGACCGGAGAGGGTCAGCCCCAGCATTTT. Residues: CATSDSTGEGQPQHF.

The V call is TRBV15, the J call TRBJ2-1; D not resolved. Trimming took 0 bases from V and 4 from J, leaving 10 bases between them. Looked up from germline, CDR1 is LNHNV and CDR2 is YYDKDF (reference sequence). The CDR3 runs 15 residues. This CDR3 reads CATSRDRGKYNEQFF. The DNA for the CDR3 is TGTGCCACCAGCAGAGATCGAGGCAAATACAATGAGCAGTTCTTC.

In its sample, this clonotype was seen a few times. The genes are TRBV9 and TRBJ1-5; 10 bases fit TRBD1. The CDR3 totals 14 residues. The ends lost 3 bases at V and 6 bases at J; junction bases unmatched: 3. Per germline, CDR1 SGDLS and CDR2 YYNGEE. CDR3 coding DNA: TGTGCCAGCAGCGCGGGACAGGGGCCTCAGCCCCAGCATTTT. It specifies CASSAGQGPQPQHF.